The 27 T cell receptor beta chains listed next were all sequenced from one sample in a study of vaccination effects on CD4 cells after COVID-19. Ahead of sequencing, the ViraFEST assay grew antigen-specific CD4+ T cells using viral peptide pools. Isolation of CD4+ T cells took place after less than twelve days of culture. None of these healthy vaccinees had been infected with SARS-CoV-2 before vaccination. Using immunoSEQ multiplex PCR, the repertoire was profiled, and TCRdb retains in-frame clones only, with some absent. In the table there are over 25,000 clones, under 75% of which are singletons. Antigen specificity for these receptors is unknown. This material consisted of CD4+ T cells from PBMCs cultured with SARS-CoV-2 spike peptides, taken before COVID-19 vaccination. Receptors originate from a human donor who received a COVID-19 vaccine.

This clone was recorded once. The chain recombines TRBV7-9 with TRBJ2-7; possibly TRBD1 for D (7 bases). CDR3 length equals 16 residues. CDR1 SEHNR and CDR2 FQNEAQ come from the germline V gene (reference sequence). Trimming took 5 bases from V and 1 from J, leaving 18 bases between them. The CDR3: CASSQVGGTASYEQYF. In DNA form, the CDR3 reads TGTGCCAGCAGCCAAGTAGGCGGGACAGCATCCTACGAGCAGTACTTC.

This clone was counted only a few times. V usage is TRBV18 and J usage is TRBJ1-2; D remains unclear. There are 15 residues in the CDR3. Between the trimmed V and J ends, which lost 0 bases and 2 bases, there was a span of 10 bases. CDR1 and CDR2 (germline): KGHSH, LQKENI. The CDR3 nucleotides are TGTGCCAGCTCACCACCGCACAGTGGAAACTATGGCTACACCTTC. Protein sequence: CASSPPHSGNYGYTF.

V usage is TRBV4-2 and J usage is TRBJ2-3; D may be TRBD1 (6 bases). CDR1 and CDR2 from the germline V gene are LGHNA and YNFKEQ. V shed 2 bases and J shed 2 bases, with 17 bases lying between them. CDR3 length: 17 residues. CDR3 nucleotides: TGTGCCAGCAGCCAATTCGGGTCAGGACAGAACACAGATACGCAGTATTTT. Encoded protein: CASSQFGSGQNTDTQYF.

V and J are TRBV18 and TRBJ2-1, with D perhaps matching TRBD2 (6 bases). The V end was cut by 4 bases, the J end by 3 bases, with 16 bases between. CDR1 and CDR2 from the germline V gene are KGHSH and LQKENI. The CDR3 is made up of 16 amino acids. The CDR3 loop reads CASSRPAPGVYNEQFF. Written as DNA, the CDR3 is TGTGCCAGCTCACGACCAGCTCCGGGGGTCTACAATGAGCAGTTCTTC.

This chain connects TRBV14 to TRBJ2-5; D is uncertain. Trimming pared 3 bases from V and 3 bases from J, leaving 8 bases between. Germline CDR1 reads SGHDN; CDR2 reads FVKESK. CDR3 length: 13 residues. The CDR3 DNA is TGTGCCAGCAGCCACCCGAATGAAGAGACCCAGTACTTC. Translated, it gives CASSHPNEETQYF.

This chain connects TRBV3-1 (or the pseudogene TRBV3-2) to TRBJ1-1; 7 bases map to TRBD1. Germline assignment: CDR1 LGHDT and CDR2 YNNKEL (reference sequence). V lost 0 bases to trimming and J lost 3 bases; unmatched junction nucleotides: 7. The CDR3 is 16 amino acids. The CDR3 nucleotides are TGTGCCAGCAGCCAAGAAGGGGGCTGGTTGGACACTGAAGCTTTCTTT. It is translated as CASSQEGGWLDTEAFF.

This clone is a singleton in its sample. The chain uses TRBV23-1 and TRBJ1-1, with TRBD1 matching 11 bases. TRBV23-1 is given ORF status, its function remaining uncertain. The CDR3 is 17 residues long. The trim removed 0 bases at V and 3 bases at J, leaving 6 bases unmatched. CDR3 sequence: CASSQSRDRGEDTEAFF. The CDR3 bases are TGCGCCAGCAGTCAATCGAGGGACAGGGGGGAGGACACTGAAGCTTTCTTT.

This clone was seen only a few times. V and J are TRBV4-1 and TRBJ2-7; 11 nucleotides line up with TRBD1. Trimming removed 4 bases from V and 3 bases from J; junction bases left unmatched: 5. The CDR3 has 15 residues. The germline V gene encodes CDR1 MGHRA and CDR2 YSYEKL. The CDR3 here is CASSPPGQGDYEQYF. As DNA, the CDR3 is TGCGCCAGCAGCCCCCCGGGACAGGGGGACTACGAGCAGTACTTC.

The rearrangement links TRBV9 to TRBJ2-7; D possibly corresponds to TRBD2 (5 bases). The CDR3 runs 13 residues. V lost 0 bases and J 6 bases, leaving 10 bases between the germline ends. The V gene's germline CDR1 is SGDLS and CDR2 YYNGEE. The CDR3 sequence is CASSVVSGGEQYF. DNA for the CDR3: TGTGCCAGCAGCGTAGTCTCCGGAGGCGAGCAGTACTTC.

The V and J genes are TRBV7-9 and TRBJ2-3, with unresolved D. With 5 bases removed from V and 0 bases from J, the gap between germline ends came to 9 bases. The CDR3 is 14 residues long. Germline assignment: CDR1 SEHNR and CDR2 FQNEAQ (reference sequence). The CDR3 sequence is CASSAGISTDTQYF. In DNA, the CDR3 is TGTGCCAGCAGCGCCGGTATAAGCACAGATACGCAGTATTTT.

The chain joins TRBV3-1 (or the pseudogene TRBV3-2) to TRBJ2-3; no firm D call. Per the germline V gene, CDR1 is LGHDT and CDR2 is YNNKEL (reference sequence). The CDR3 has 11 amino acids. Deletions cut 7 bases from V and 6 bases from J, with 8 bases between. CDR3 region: CASKSLDTQYF. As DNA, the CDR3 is TGTGCCAGCAAAAGCCTCGATACGCAGTATTTT.

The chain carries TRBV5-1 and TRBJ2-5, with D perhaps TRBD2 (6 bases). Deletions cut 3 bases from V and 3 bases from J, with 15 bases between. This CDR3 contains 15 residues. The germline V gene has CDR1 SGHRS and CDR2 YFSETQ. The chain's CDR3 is CASSYLGGLEETQYF. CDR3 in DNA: TGCGCCAGCAGCTACCTCGGGGGACTGGAAGAGACCCAGTACTTC.

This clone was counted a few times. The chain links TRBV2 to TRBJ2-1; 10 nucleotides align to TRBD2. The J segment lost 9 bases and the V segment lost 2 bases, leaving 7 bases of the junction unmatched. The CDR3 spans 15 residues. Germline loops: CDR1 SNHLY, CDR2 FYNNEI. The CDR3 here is CASSESSGGAGEQFF. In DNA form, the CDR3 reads TGTGCCAGCAGTGAATCGAGCGGGGGGGCGGGTGAGCAGTTCTTC.

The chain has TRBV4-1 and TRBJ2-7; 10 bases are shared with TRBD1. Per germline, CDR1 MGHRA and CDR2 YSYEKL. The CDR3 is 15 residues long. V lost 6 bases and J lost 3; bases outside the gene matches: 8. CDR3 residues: CASRKGGTGVYEQYF. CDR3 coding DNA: TGCGCCAGCAGGAAAGGGGGGACAGGGGTCTACGAGCAGTACTTC.

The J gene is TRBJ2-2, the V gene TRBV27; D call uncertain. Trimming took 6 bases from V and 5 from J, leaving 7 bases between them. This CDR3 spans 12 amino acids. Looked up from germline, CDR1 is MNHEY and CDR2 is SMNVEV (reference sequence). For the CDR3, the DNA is TGTGCCAGCAGCCCGCTGACCGGGGAGCTGTTTTTT. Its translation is CASSPLTGELFF.

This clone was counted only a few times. The chain's CDR3 is CASSPMRRGLGNTGELFF. CDR3 DNA sequence: TGTGCCAGCAGCCCAATGCGGAGGGGGCTTGGGAACACCGGGGAGCTGTTTTTT. The chain links TRBV7-8 to TRBJ2-2, with D possibly matching TRBD1 (7 bases). Germline CDR1 and CDR2: SGHVS and FQNEAQ. CDR3 length: 18 residues. V was trimmed by 5 bases and J by 1 base, leaving 20 bases between them.

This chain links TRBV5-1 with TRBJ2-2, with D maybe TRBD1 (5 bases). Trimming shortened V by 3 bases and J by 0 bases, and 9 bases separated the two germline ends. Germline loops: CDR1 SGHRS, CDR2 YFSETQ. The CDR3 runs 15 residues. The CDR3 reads CASSSGHTNTGELFF. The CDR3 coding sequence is TGCGCCAGCAGCTCCGGACACACGAACACCGGGGAGCTGTTTTTT.

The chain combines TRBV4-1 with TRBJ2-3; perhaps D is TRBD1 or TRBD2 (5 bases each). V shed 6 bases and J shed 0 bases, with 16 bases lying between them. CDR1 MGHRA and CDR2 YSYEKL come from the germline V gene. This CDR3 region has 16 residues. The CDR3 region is CASRGDGYFSTDTQYF. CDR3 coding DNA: TGCGCCAGCAGGGGGGACGGCTATTTCAGCACAGATACGCAGTATTTT.

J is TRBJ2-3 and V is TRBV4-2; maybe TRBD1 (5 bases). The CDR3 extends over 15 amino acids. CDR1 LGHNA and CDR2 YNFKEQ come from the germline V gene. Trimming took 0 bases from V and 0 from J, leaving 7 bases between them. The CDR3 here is CASSQDPGSTDTQYF. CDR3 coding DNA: TGTGCCAGCAGCCAAGATCCAGGGAGCACAGATACGCAGTATTTT.

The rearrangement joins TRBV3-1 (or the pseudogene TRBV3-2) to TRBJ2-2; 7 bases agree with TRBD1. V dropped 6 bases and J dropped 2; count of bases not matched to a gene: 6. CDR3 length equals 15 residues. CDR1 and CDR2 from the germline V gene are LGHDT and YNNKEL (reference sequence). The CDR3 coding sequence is TGTGCCAGCAGTTCCGGGACAGTTAACACCGGGGAGCTGTTTTTT. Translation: CASSSGTVNTGELFF.

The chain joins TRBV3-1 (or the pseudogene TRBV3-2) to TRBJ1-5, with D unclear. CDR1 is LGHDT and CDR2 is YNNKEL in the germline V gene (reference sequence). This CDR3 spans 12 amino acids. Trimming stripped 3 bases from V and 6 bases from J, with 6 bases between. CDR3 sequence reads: CASSHLSQPQHF. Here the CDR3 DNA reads TGTGCCAGCAGCCATTTAAGTCAGCCCCAGCATTTT.

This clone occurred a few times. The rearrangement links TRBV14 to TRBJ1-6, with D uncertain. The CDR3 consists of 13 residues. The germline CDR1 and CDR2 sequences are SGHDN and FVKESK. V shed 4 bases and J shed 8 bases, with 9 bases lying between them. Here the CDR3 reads CASSPTADSPLHF. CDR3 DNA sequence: TGTGCCAGCAGCCCTACGGCCGATTCACCCCTCCACTTT.

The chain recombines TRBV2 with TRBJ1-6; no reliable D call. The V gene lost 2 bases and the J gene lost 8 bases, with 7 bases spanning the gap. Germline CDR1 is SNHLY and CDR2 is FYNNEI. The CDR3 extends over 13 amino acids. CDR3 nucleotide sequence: TGTGCCAGCAGTGAAATTGAAGATTCACCCCTCCACTTT. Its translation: CASSEIEDSPLHF.

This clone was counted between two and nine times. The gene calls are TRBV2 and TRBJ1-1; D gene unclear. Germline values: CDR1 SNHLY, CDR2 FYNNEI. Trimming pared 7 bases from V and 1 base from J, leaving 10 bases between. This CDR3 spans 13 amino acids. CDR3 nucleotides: TGTGCCAGCAAACTTGGGCGGAACACTGAAGCTTTCTTT. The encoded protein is CASKLGRNTEAFF.

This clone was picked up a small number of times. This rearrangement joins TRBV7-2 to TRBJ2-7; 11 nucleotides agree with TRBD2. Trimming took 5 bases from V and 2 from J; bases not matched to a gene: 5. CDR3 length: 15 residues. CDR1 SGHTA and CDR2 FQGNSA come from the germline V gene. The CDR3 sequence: CASSPGLAGAYEQYF. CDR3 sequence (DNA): TGTGCCAGCAGCCCCGGACTAGCGGGTGCCTACGAGCAGTACTTC.

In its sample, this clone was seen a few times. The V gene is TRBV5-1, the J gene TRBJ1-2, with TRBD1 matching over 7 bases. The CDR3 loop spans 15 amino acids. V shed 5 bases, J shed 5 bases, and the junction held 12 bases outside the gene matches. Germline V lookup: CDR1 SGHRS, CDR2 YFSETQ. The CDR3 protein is CASRASQGTAYGYTF. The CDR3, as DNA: TGCGCCAGCAGAGCATCACAGGGGACCGCTTATGGCTACACCTTC. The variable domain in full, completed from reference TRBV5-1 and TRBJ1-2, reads KAGVTQTPRYLIKTRGQQVTLSCSPISGHRSVSWYQQTPGQGLQFLFEYFSETQRNKGNFPGRFSGRQFSNSRSEMNVSTLELGDSALYLCASRASQGTAYGYTFGSGTRLTVV.

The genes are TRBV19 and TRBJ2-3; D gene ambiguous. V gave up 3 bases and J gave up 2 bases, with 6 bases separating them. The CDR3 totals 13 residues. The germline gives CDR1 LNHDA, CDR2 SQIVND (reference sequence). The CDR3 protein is CASSIRPTDTQYF. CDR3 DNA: TGTGCCAGTAGTATCCGCCCCACAGATACGCAGTATTTT.